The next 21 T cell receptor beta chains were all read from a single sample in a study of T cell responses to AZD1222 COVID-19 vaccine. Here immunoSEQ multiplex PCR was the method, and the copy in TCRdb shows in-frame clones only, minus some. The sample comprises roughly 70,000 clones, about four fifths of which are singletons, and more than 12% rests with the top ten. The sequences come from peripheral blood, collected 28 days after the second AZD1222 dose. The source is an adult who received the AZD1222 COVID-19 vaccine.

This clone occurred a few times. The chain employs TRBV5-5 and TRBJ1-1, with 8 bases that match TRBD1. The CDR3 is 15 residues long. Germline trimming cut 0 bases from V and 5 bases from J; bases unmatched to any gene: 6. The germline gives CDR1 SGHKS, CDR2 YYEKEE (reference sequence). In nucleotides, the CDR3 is TGTGCCAGCAGCTTGGGCAGGGGGCTCAGTACTGAAGCTTTCTTT. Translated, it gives CASSLGRGLSTEAFF.

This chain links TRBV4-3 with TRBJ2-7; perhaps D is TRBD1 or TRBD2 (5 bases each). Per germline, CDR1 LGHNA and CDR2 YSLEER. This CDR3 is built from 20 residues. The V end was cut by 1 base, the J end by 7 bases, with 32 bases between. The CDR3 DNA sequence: TGCGCCAGCAGCCAAGGAGGGTCGTCGGAGTGGGGGACCCCACGAGGAGAGCAGTACTTC. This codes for CASSQGGSSEWGTPRGEQYF.

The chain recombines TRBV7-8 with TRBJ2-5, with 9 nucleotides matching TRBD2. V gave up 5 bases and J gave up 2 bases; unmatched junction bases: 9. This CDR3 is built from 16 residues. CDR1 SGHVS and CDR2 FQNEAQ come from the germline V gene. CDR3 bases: TGTGCCAGCAGCGAGCCTGGGCTAGCGGGGCAAGAGACCCAGTACTTC. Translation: CASSEPGLAGQETQYF.

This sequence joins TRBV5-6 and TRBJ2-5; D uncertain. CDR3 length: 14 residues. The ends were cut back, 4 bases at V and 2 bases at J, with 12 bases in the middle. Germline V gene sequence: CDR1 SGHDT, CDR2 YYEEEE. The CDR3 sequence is CASSVDNAQETQYF. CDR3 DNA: TGTGCCAGCAGCGTGGATAACGCTCAAGAGACCCAGTACTTC.

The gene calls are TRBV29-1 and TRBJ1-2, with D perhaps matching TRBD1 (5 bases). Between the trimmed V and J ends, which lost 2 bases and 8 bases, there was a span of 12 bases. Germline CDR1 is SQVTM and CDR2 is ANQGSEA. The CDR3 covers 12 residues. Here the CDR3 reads CSVEQGGSGYTF. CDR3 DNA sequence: TGCAGCGTTGAACAGGGCGGTTCGGGCTACACCTTC.

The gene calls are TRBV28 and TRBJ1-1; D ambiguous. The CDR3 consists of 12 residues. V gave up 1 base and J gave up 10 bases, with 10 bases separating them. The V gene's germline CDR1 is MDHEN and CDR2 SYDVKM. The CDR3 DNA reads TGTGCCAGCAGTTTATCATCACGTGTAGCTTTCTTT. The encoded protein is CASSLSSRVAFF.

In nucleotides, the CDR3 is TGTGCTAGTGGTTTCCAGGTAAACTATGGCTACACCTTC. Protein: CASGFQVNYGYTF. The V and J genes are TRBV12-5 and TRBJ1-2; D gene unclear. The CDR3 is 13 amino acids. With 3 bases removed from V and 2 bases from J, the gap between germline ends came to 7 bases. Germline CDR1 LGHNT, CDR2 FRNRAP.

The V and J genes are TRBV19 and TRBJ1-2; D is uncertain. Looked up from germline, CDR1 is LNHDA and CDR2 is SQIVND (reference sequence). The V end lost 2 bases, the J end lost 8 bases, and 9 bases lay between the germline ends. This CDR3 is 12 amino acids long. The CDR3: CASSIYGYGYTF. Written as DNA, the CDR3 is TGTGCCAGTAGTATATATGGTTACGGCTACACCTTC.

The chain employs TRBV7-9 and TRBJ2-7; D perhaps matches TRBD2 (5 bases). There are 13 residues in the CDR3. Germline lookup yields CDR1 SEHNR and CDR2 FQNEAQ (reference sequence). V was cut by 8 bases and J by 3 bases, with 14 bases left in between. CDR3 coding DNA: TGTGCCAGCGGCTCAGGACGGGACTACGAGCAGTACTTC. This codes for CASGSGRDYEQYF. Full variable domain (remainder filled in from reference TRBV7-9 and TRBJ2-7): DTGVSQNPRHKITKRGQNVTFRCDPISEHNRLYWYRQTLGQGPEFLTYFQNEAQLEKSRLLSDRFSAERPKGSFSTLEIQRTEQGDSAMYLCASGSGRDYEQYFGPGTRLTVT.

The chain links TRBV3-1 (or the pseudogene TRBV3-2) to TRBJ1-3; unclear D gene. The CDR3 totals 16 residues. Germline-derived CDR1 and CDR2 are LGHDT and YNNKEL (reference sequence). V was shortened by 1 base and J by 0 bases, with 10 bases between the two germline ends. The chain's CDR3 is CASSQGTSASGNTIYF. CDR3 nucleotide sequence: TGTGCCAGCAGCCAAGGGACGTCCGCCTCTGGAAACACCATATATTTT.

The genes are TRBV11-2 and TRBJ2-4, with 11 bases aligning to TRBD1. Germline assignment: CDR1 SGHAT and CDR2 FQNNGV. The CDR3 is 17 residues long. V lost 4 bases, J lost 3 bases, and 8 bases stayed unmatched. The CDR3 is CASSSPGTGGVKNIQYF. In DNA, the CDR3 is TGTGCCAGCAGCTCCCCCGGGACAGGGGGTGTCAAAAACATTCAGTACTTC.

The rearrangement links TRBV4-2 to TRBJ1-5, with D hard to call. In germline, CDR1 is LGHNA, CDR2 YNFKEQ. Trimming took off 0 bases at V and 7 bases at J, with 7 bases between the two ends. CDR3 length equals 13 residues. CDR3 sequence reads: CASSQELRQPQHF. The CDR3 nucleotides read TGTGCCAGCAGCCAAGAATTGAGGCAGCCCCAGCATTTT.

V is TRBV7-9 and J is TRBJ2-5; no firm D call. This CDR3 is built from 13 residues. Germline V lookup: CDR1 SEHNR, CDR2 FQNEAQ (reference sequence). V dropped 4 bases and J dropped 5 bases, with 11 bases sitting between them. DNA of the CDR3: TGTGCCAGCAGCTCGGCCAGCATGGAGACCCAGTACTTC. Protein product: CASSSASMETQYF.

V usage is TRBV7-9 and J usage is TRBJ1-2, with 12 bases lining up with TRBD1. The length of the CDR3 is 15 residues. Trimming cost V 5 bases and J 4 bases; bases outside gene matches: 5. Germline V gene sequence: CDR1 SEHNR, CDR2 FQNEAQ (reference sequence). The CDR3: CASSRGQGAAYGYTF. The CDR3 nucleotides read TGTGCCAGCAGCCGGGGACAGGGGGCTGCCTATGGCTACACCTTC.

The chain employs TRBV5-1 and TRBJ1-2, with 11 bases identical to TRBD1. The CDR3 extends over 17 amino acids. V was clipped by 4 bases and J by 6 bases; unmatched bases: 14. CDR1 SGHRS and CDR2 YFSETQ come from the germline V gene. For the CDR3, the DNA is TGCGCCAGCAGCCCAAGGCGCGGACAGGGGGCGTTAGATGGCTACACCTTC. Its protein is CASSPRRGQGALDGYTF.

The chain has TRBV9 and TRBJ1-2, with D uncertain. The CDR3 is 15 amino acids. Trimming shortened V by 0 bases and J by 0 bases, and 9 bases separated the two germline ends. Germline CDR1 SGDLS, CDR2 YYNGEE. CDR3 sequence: CASSVDIGANYGYTF. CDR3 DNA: TGTGCCAGCAGCGTAGATATCGGCGCTAACTATGGCTACACCTTC. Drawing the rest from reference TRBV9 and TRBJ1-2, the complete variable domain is DSGVTQTPKHLITATGQRVTLRCSPRSGDLSVYWYQQSLDQGLQFLIQYYNGEERAKGNILERFSAQQFPDLHSELNLSSLELGDSALYFCASSVDIGANYGYTFGSGTRLTVV.

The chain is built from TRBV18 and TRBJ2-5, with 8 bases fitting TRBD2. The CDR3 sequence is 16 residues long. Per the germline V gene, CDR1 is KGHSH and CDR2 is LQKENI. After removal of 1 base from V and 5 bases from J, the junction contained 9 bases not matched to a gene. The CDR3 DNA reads TGTGCCAGCTCACCACAGTACGGGGGGGCCCACGAGACCCAGTACTTC. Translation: CASSPQYGGAHETQYF.

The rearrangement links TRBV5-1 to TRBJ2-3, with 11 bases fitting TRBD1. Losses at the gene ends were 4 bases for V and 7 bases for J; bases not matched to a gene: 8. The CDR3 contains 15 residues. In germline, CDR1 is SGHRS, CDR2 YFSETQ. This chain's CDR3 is CASSPLGQGAHTQYF. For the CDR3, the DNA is TGCGCCAGCAGCCCTCTAGGACAGGGGGCTCATACGCAGTATTTT.

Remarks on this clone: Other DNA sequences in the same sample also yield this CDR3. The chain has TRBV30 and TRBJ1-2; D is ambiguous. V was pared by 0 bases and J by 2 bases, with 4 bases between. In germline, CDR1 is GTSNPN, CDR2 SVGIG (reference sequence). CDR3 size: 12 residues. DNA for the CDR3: TGTGCCTGGAGTGTATCAAACTATGGCTACACCTTC. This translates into CAWSVSNYGYTF.

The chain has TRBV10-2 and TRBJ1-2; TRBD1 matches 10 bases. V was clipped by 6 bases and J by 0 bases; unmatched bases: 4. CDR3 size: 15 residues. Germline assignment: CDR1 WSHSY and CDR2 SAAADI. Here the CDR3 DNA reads TGCGCCAGCAGGGGGGACAGGGGAGCTAACTATGGCTACACCTTC. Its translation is CASRGDRGANYGYTF.

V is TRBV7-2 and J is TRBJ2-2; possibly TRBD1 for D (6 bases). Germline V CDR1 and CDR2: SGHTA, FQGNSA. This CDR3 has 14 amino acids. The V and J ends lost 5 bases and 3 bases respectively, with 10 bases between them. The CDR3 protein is CASSVQGYTGELFF. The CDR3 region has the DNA TGTGCCAGCAGCGTACAGGGTTACACCGGGGAGCTGTTTTTT. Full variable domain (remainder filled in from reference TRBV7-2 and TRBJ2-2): GAGVSQSPSNKVTEKGKDVELRCDPISGHTALYWYRQSLGQGLEFLIYFQGNSAPDKSGLPSDRFSAERTGGSVSTLTIQRTQQEDSAVYLCASSVQGYTGELFFGEGSRLTVL.